Presented here are 6 T cell receptor beta chains from one specimen sequenced in a study of human T cells and chemical hapten exposure. From the RACE reads, TCRdb called clonotypes with MiXCR, one entry per CDR3 protein. The repertoire consists of some 38,000 distinct CDR3 sequences, with less than 9% occurring once and the leading ten covering roughly 1.3%. This sample's time point: pre-sensitization, week 0. Treatment specified: therapeutic diphenylcyclopropenone sensitization with weekly scalp DPC. The sequencing here drew on whole blood, taken in connection with sensitization to the hapten diphenylcyclopropenone (DPC). Receptors were obtained from a woman aged 50 to 60 with alopecia areata. Some clones in this sample may be carry-over from other donors' samples.

This clonotype was counted at least ten times. The CDR3 sequence is CASSLKGITNEKLFF. Here the CDR3 DNA reads TGTGCCAGCAGTTTGAAGGGGATCACTAATGAAAAACTGTTTTTT. The chain has TRBV12-3 or TRBV12-4 and TRBJ1-4; weak D call: TRBD1 (5 bases). V lost 3 bases to trimming and J lost 2 bases, with 10 bases between them. The CDR3 sequence is 15 residues long.

This clonotype was seen at least ten times. The gene calls are TRBV7-2 and TRBJ1-3; D unclear. Germline assignment: CDR1 SGHTA and CDR2 FQGNSA. V shed 1 base and J shed 1 base, with 5 bases lying between them. This CDR3 is built from 14 residues. The CDR3 sequence: CASSLDWSGNTIYF. In DNA, the CDR3 is TGTGCCAGCAGCTTAGACTGGTCTGGAAACACCATATATTTT.

This clonotype was observed many times. The chain is built from TRBV3-1 and TRBJ1-1; D might be TRBD1 (5 bases). This CDR3 comprises 14 residues. Germline V gene data show CDR1 as LGHDT and CDR2 as YNNKEL (reference sequence). Trimming shortened V by 0 bases and J by 6 bases, and 11 bases separated the two germline ends. The DNA for the CDR3 is TGTGCCAGCAGCCAAGATGGGACCAACCCTGAAGCTTTCTTT. Residues: CASSQDGTNPEAFF.

This clonotype was picked up many times. CDR3 loop: CASSQAAGGYNEQFF. CDR3 nucleotides: TGTGCCAGCAGCCAAGCAGCGGGAGGTTACAATGAGCAGTTCTTC. This chain connects TRBV14 to TRBJ2-1; 9 bases fit TRBD2. Germline V gives CDR1 SGHDN, CDR2 FVKESK. This CDR3 is 15 amino acids long. The V and J ends lost 1 base and 4 bases, in that order; junction bases with no gene match: 2.

This clonotype appeared once. This chain connects TRBV29-1 to TRBJ1-4; 9 bases match TRBD1. The CDR3 contains 13 residues. Per germline, CDR1 SQVTM and CDR2 ANQGSEA. The trim removed 1 base at V and 8 bases at J, leaving 2 bases unmatched. CDR3 in amino acids: CSVEGTGVEKLFF. The CDR3 DNA sequence: TGCAGCGTTGAAGGGACAGGGGTAGAAAAACTGTTTTTT.

This clonotype was counted only a few times. The chain is built from TRBV28 and TRBJ1-1; no clear D. Looked up from germline, CDR1 is MDHEN and CDR2 is SYDVKM. The CDR3 length is 13 residues. Trimming removed 5 bases at V and 1 base at J, with 8 bases between. CDR3 loop: CASSDPPNTEAFF. The CDR3 DNA reads TGTGCCAGCAGTGATCCGCCGAACACTGAAGCTTTCTTT.